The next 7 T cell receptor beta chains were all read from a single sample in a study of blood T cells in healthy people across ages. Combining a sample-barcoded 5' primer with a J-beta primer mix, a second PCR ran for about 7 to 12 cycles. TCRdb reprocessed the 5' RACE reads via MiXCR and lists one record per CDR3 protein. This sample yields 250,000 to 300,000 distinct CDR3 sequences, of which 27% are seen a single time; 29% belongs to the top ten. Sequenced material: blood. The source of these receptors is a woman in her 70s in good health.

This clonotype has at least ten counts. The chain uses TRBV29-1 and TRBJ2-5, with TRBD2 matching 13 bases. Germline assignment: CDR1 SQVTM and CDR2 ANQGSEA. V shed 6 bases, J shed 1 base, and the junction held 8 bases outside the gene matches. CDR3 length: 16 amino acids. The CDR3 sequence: CSVQPGLAGPQETQYF. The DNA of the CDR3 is TGCAGCGTGCAGCCGGGACTAGCGGGACCCCAAGAGACCCAGTACTTC.

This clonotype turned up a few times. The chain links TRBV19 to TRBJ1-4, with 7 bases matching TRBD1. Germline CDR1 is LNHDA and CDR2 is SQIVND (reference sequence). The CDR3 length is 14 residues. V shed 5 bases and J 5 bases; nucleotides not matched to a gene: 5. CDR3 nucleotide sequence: TGTGCCAGTAGTTTTGGGACAGAAAATGAAAAACTGTTTTTT. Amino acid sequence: CASSFGTENEKLFF.

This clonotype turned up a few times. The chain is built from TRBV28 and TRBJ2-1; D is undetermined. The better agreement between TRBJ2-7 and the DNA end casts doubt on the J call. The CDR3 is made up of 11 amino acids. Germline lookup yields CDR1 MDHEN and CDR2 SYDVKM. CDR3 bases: TGTGCCAGCAGCCCCAGCCGCGAGCAGTACTTC. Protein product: CASSPSREQYF.

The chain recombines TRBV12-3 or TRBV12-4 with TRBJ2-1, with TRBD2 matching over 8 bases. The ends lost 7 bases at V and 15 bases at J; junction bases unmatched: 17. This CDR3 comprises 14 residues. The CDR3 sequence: CASTKTLTSGFRFF. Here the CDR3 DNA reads TGTGCCAGCACTAAAACGCTAACTAGCGGATTCCGGTTCTTC.

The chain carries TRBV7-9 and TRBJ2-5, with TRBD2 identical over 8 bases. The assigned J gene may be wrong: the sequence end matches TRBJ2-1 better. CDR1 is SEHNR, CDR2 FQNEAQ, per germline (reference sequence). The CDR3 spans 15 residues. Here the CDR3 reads CASSEPGLAYNEQFF. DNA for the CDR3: TGTGCCAGCAGCGAACCGGGACTAGCCTACAATGAGCAGTTCTTC.

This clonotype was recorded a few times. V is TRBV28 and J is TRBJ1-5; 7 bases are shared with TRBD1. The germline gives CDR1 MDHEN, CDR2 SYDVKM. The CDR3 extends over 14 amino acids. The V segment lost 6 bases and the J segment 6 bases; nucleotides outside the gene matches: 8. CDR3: CASRRQGRGQPQHF. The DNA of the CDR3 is TGTGCCAGCAGACGACAGGGTCGGGGTCAGCCCCAGCATTTT.

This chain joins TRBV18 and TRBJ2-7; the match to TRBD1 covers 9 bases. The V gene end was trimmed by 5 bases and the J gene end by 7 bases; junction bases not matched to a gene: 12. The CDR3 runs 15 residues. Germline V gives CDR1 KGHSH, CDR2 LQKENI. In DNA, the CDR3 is TGTGCCAGCTCAGCGGGACAGGGTCTAGGGATGGAGCAGTACTTC. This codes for CASSAGQGLGMEQYF.